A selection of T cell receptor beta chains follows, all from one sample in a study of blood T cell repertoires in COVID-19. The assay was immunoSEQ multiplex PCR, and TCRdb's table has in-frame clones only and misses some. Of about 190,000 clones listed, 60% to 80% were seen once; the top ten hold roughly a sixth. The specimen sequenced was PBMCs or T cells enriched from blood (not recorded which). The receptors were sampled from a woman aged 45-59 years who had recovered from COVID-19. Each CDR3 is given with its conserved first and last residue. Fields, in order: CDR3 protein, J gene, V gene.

CDR3aa: CSARIASTQYF
j_gene: TRBJ2-3
v_gene: TRBV20-1

CDR3aa: CASSEVKGLYNEQFF
j_gene: TRBJ2-1
v_gene: TRBV25-1

CDR3aa: CASSYGNTDTQYF
j_gene: TRBJ2-3
v_gene: TRBV3-1/TRBV3-2

CDR3aa: CASTPRGLPPHYEQYF
j_gene: TRBJ2-7
v_gene: TRBV28

CDR3aa: CASSSGTAKTFYGYTF
j_gene: TRBJ1-2
v_gene: TRBV3-1/TRBV3-2

CDR3aa: CASSQGAGTQETQYF
j_gene: TRBJ2-5
v_gene: TRBV4-3

CDR3aa: CASSFRTGYGYTF
j_gene: TRBJ1-2
v_gene: TRBV12-3/TRBV12-4

CDR3aa: CASSLGQGAETQYF
j_gene: TRBJ2-5
v_gene: TRBV5-1

CDR3aa: CASKRQGGTEAFF
j_gene: TRBJ1-1
v_gene: TRBV6-5

CDR3aa: CASRISGRDSYEQYF
j_gene: TRBJ2-7
v_gene: TRBV6-1

CDR3aa: CASSQAGSGNTIYF
j_gene: TRBJ1-3
v_gene: TRBV4-3

CDR3aa: CASNAEAGTGNTIYF
j_gene: TRBJ1-3
v_gene: TRBV28

CDR3aa: CASSLTSGSGNEQFF
j_gene: TRBJ2-1
v_gene: TRBV5-1

CDR3aa: CASSLETGGTQPQHF
j_gene: TRBJ1-5
v_gene: TRBV18

CDR3aa: CASSGAAGITDTQYF
j_gene: TRBJ2-3
v_gene: TRBV28

CDR3aa: CASSIGTSGRADNEQFF
j_gene: TRBJ2-1
v_gene: TRBV19

CDR3aa: CASSQWANNSPLHF
j_gene: TRBJ1-6
v_gene: TRBV4-2

CDR3aa: CASSINIPPKEGRFPLAKNIQYF
j_gene: TRBJ2-4
v_gene: TRBV7-9

CDR3aa: CASSLRTDFTEAFF
j_gene: TRBJ1-1
v_gene: TRBV5-1

CDR3aa: CASSLGLAGNTQYF
j_gene: TRBJ2-3
v_gene: TRBV28

CDR3aa: CASSPGSHSGKNTEAFF
j_gene: TRBJ1-1
v_gene: TRBV7-9

CDR3aa: CASSGLAGVSHSYEQYF
j_gene: TRBJ2-7
v_gene: TRBV6-2/TRBV6-3

CDR3aa: CASSIAPRGYGYTF
j_gene: TRBJ1-2
v_gene: TRBV27

CDR3aa: CASSVRGGGNEKLFF
j_gene: TRBJ1-4
v_gene: TRBV25-1

CDR3aa: CASSPGTSGREQFF
j_gene: TRBJ2-1
v_gene: TRBV5-1

CDR3aa: CASSPRGLGTGELFF
j_gene: TRBJ2-2
v_gene: TRBV27

CDR3aa: CASSLDRGGEKLFF
j_gene: TRBJ1-4
v_gene: TRBV6-5

CDR3aa: CASSPKNIQGASQPQHF
j_gene: TRBJ1-5
v_gene: TRBV18

CDR3aa: CASSLVAGGTHEQYF
j_gene: TRBJ2-7
v_gene: TRBV11-2

CDR3aa: CASSPAAPGANEKLFF
j_gene: TRBJ1-4
v_gene: TRBV18

CDR3aa: CRGVGYTF
j_gene: TRBJ1-2
v_gene: TRBV20-1